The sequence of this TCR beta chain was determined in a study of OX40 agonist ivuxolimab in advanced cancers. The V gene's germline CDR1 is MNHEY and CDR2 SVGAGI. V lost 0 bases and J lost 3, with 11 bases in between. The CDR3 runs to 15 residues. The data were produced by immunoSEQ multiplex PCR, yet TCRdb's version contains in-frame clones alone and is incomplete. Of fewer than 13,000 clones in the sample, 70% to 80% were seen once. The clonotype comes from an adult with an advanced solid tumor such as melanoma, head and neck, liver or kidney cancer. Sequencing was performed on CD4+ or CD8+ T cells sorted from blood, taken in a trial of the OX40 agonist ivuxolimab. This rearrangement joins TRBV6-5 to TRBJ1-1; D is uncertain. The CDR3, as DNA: TGTGCCAGCAGTTACTCGAGGAGCGCCTACACTGAAGCTTTCTTT. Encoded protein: CASSYSRSAYTEAFF.